This TCR beta chain came from a study of blood T cells in healthy people across ages. Study-wide results and caveats: The long-lived group displayed more naive CD4+ cells, plus higher diversity, than the aged donors did. While age rose, TCR beta diversity per million T cells dropped in a roughly linear way.

The ends were cut back, 6 bases at V and 6 bases at J, with 13 bases in the middle. The CDR3 extends over 13 amino acids. Germline CDR1 is SEHNR and CDR2 is FQNEAQ (reference sequence). Alongside a J-beta primer mix, a sample-barcoded 5' primer served in a second PCR lasting about 7 to 11 cycles. Through a template-switch adaptor with 12 random nucleotides, each cDNA molecule received a tag. TCRdb reanalysed the 5' RACE reads using MiXCR and keeps one entry per CDR3 protein. This table has some 900,000 distinct CDR3 sequences, roughly 52% appearing once. As concerns this clonotype: Its antigen is unknown.

Drawn from each donor were about 9 milliliters of peripheral blood. This sequence originates from a man aged 30-40 years in good health. The chain links TRBV7-9 to TRBJ2-3; possible D gene TRBD2, 6 bases. The sample consisted of blood. CDR3 bases: TGTGCCAGCAGTCCCCGGGGGTCGGATACGCAGTATTTT. Translating gives CASSPRGSDTQYF.